The present TCR beta chain was sequenced within a study of T cell responses to AZD1222 COVID-19 vaccine. Findings and limits, study-wide: Dominant CD4 TCR responses targeted spike regions 160-218 and 743-854.

Assay: immunoSEQ multiplex PCR; the TCRdb copy retains only in-frame clones and omits some. Of under 200,000 clones in the sample, just over 90% were seen once. On this clone itself: What it binds is unknown.

Looked up from germline, CDR1 is MDHEN and CDR2 is SYDVKM. The CDR3 loop spans 12 amino acids. The sequencing used peripheral blood, collected on day 0 of AZD1222 vaccination. This chain uses TRBV28 with TRBJ1-2, with unresolved D. The origin of this receptor is an adult in good health. The CDR3 coding sequence is TGTGGGACCTGGCGACTAAACTATGGCTACACCTTC. Translated, it gives CGTWRLNYGYTF.